A selection of T cell receptor beta chains follows, all from one sample in a study of cytomegalovirus exposure and HLA in healthy donors. Data came from immunoSEQ multiplex PCR; TCRdb stores just in-frame clones and leaves some out. In all, the sample yields around 140,000 clones. The sequencing input was PBMCs. These TCRs come from a woman in her forties or fifties in good health and CMV-seronegative. Each CDR3 is given with its conserved first and last residue. A D gene is named only where the DNA matches it firmly. Only part of the rows carry a size: once, few, many, or a class if the clone is expanded.

TRBJ2-1 TRBV5-1 NA TRBD1 CASSFTQGDNEQFF TGCGCCAGCAGCTTTACACAGGGGGACAATGAGCAGTTCTTC
TRBJ2-7 TRBV7-2 NA NA CASSRGAWYEQYF TGTGCCAGCAGCCGCGGGGCCTGGTACGAGCAGTACTTC
TRBJ2-1 TRBV19 NA NA CATSGGDHYNEQFF TGTGCCACCTCAGGAGGGGACCACTACAATGAGCAGTTCTTC
TRBJ2-7 TRBV28 NA NA CASRGGTDSYEQYF TGTGCCAGCAGGGGAGGAACCGACAGCTACGAGCAGTACTTC
TRBJ1-5 TRBV5-8 NA TRBD1 CASSSGTGGRGNQPQHF TGTGCCAGCAGCTCTGGGACAGGGGGCAGGGGCAATCAGCCCCAGCATTTT
TRBJ1-1 TRBV6-6 NA NA CASSSTGNTEAFF TGTGCCAGCAGTTCGACAGGGAACACTGAAGCTTTCTTT
TRBJ2-4 TRBV5-5 NA TRBD1 CASSSTRDSLFSLAKNIQYF TGTGCCAGCAGCTCGACCCGGGACAGTCTATTTTCTTTAGCCAAAAACATTCAGTACTTC
TRBJ1-2 TRBV9 NA TRBD1 CASSRGGQGYYGYTF TGTGCCAGCAGCAGAGGGGGACAGGGGTACTATGGCTACACCTTC
TRBJ2-3 TRBV28 NA TRBD2 CASSLASGDSGGYF TGTGCCAGCAGTTTAGCTAGCGGGGATTCCGGCGGGTATTTT
TRBJ2-1 TRBV5-1 NA NA CASMLDGGSSYNEQFF TGCGCCAGCATGCTGGACGGGGGAAGCTCCTACAATGAGCAGTTCTTC
TRBJ2-7 TRBV18 NA TRBD1 CASSPTGTGGFEQYF TGTGCCAGCTCACCAACCGGGACAGGGGGCTTCGAGCAGTACTTC
TRBJ1-2 TRBV30 NA NA CAWSEGVDYGYTF TGTGCCTGGAGTGAGGGGGTAGACTATGGCTACACCTTC
TRBJ1-5 TRBV4-1 NA NA CASSQDDRRYSNQPQHF TGCGCCAGCAGCCAAGACGACAGAAGATATAGCAATCAGCCCCAGCATTTT
TRBJ1-2 TRBV5-1 NA NA CASSLGGLRGYTF TGCGCCAGCAGCTTGGGGGGGCTTCGGGGCTACACCTTC
TRBJ1-6 TRBV5-1 NA NA CASSLGSSYNSPLHF TGCGCCAGCAGCTTGGGTAGCTCCTATAATTCACCCCTCCACTTT
TRBJ2-5 TRBV7-9 NA TRBD1 CASSPGTVQETQYF TGTGCCAGCAGCCCGGGGACAGTCCAAGAGACCCAGTACTTC
TRBJ2-1 TRBV7-8 NA TRBD2 CASSLASVLAGGPTYNEQFF TGTGCCAGCAGCTTAGCCTCGGTGCTAGCGGGGGGCCCAACATACAATGAGCAGTTCTTC
TRBJ2-5 TRBV6-1 medium-sized TRBD2 CASSTGTMPETQYF TGTGCCAGCAGTACCGGGACTATGCCTGAGACCCAGTACTTC
TRBJ2-5 TRBV7-9 NA TRBD1 CASSFTGVGETQYF TGTGCCAGCAGCTTTACAGGGGTCGGAGAGACCCAGTACTTC
TRBJ2-7 TRBV28 NA TRBD1 CASSGGQGAYEQYF TGTGCCAGCAGTGGGGGACAGGGGGCGTATGAGCAGTACTTC